This T cell receptor (beta chain) is from a study of cytomegalovirus exposure and HLA in healthy donors. Study-wide results and limits: A later analysis by the authors found several of the most significant clusters apparently linked to common viral pathogens.

Note on this clone: The antigen remains undetermined.

PCR amplification relied on 60 Vbeta primers (plus 13 Jbeta primers). The repertoire was sequenced with immunoSEQ multiplex PCR; TCRdb's copy has only in-frame clones and lacks some. The sample lists roughly 130,000 clones, about 80% occurring once. The sequenced material came from PBMCs. The source of this sequence is a woman aged 50 to 65 in good health and CMV-seronegative.

The CDR3 here is CSVRTGGSGYTF. DNA of the CDR3: TGCAGCGTCAGGACAGGGGGCTCAGGCTACACCTTC. The chain links TRBV29-1 to TRBJ1-2; 11 bases are a match to TRBD1. Germline V gene data show CDR1 as SQVTM and CDR2 as ANQGSEA. This CDR3 region has 12 residues. V was pared by 6 bases and J by 8 bases, with 5 bases of the junction left unmatched.